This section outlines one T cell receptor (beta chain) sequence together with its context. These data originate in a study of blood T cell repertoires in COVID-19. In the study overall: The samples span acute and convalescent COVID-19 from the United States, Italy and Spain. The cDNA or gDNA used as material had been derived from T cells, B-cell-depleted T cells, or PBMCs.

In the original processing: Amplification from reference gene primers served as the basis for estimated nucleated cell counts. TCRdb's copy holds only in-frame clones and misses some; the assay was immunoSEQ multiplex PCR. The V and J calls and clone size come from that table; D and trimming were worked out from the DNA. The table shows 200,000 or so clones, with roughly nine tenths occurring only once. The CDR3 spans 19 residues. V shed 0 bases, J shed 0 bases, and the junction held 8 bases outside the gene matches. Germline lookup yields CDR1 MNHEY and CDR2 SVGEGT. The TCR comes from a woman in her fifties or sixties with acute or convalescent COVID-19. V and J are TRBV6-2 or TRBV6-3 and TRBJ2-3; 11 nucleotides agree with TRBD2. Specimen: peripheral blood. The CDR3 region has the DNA TGTGCCAGCAGTTACTCGGGTCTAGCGGGGGGCCCTAGCACAGATACGCAGTATTTT. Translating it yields CASSYSGLAGGPSTDTQYF.